The sequence of this TCR beta chain was determined in a study of CD8 T cells in ankylosing spondylitis. Overall study findings and caveats: It was reported that disease-linked clones were significantly enriched in matched ankylosing spondylitis synovial fluid. Reports of some motif variants in reactive arthritis synovial fluid and blood predate this one. Disease-linked clones had a CD8+ phenotype and relatively low frequency in peripheral blood.

Trimming shortened V by 6 bases and J by 2 bases, and 14 bases separated the two germline ends. CDR1 MNHNS and CDR2 SASEGT come from the germline V gene. CDR3 size: 15 residues. To note about this clonotype: Its target is unknown.

Using quantitative 5'-RACE with molecular barcodes, the authors made TCR beta libraries. Using its own MiXCR run on the 5' RACE reads, TCRdb lists one record per CDR3 protein. The sample lists approximately 110,000 distinct CDR3 sequences, less than 25% occurring once. Sequencing input: synovial fluid, either unsorted or a sorted T cell fraction (not recorded which). This chain links TRBV6-1 with TRBJ1-5; TRBD1 is a possible D gene (6 bases). This TCR derives from a male donor with ankylosing spondylitis. The CDR3 sequence is CASRGGPGGNQPQHF. Written as DNA, the CDR3 is TGTGCCAGCAGAGGGGGGCCCGGGGGCAATCAGCCCCAGCATTTT.